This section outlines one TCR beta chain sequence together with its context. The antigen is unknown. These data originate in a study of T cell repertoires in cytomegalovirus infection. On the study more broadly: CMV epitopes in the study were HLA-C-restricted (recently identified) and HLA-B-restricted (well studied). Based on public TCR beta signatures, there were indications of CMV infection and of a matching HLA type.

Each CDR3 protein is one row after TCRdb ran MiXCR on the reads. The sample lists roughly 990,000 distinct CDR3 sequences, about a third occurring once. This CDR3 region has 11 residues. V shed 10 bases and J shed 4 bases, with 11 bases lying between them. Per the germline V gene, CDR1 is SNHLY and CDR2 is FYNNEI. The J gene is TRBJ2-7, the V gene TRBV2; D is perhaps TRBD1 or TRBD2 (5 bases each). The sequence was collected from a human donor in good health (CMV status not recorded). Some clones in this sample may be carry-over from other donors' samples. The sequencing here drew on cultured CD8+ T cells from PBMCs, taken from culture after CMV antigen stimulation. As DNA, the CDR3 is TGTGCCATACGGTGGGGGTACGAGCAGTACGTC. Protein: CAIRWGYEQYV.